These 26 T cell receptor beta chains originate from one sample sequenced in a study of breast tumors, draining lymph nodes, adjacent tissues. TCRdb called the multiplex PCR reads again in MiXCR, with one record for every CDR3 protein. Among more than 80,000 distinct CDR3 sequences listed, less than 40% were seen once. Breast cancer patients provided tissue from their axillary draining lymph nodes. The specimen was axillary lymph node tissue. These receptors all stem from a female donor with breast cancer. Some clones in this sample may be carry-over from other donors' samples.

The CDR3 loop reads CSARAGILETQYF. CDR3 DNA: TGCAGTGCTAGGGCAGGGATTTTGGAGACCCAGTACTTC. V is TRBV20-1 and J is TRBJ2-5, with a possible D match to TRBD1 (5 bases). This CDR3 is 13 amino acids long. The germline V and J ends were trimmed by 3 bases and 5 bases, with 13 bases remaining between them. Per germline, CDR1 DFQATT and CDR2 SNEGSKA (reference sequence).

With regard to this clonotype: This may arise from a read error, as a much more abundant clone is one base away. The chain recombines TRBV5-1 with TRBJ2-5; 9 bases map to TRBD2. The germline CDR1 and CDR2 sequences are SGHRS and YFSETQ. CDR3 length: 15 amino acids. CDR3 loop: CTSSLGGGASETQYF. CDR3 coding DNA: TGCACCAGCAGCTTGGGCGGGGGGGCCTCAGAGACCCAGTACTTC.

This clonotype showed up many times. The chain links TRBV19 to TRBJ2-2, with D tentatively TRBD2 (5 bases). CDR1 and CDR2 from the germline V gene are LNHDA and SQIVND (reference sequence). V dropped 3 bases and J dropped 5 bases, with 13 bases sitting between them. The length of the CDR3 is 15 residues. As DNA, the CDR3 is TGTGCCAGTAGTATTTCGGGGATTAAAACCGGGGAGCTGTTTTTT. Encoded protein: CASSISGIKTGELFF.

This clonotype was counted many times. CDR3 in DNA: TGCAGTGCTAGCGGACTAGACAATCTCAATGAGCAGTTCTTC. Translation gives CSASGLDNLNEQFF. This chain joins TRBV20-1 and TRBJ2-1; 7 bases fit TRBD2. Trimming at V came to 3 bases and at J to 6 bases, leaving 8 bases not matched to a gene. The CDR3 loop spans 14 amino acids. The germline V gene has CDR1 DFQATT and CDR2 SNEGSKA (reference sequence).

This clonotype was detected many times. The chain recombines TRBV9 with TRBJ2-3; D may be TRBD2 (6 bases). V lost 1 base, J lost 2 bases, and 8 bases lay in between. CDR1 SGDLS and CDR2 YYNGEE come from the germline V gene. The CDR3 covers 14 residues. In DNA, the CDR3 is TGTGCCAGCAGCGTATCGGACTACACAGATACGCAGTATTTT. Its protein product is CASSVSDYTDTQYF. Complete variable domain (other parts from reference TRBV9 and TRBJ2-3): DSGVTQTPKHLITATGQRVTLRCSPRSGDLSVYWYQQSLDQGLQFLIQYYNGEERAKGNILERFSAQQFPDLHSELNLSSLELGDSALYFCASSVSDYTDTQYFGPGTRLTVL.

This clonotype was found many times. The rearrangement uses TRBV6-2 or TRBV6-3 and TRBJ1-2, with D unresolved. The germline V gene has CDR1 MNHEY and CDR2 SVGEGT. V was pared by 10 bases and J by 7 bases, with 16 bases between. The CDR3 totals 12 residues. The chain's CDR3 is CATLGRPGGYTF. Written as DNA, the CDR3 is TGTGCCACCCTTGGACGGCCGGGTGGCTACACCTTC.

This clonotype was seen ten or more times. The rearrangement joins TRBV12-3 or TRBV12-4 to TRBJ1-1; D is unresolved. The CDR3 length is 13 residues. The V end lost 5 bases, the J end lost 0 bases, and 7 bases lay between the germline ends. The CDR3 here is CASSTGLNTEAFF. Here the CDR3 DNA reads TGTGCCAGCAGTACTGGACTGAACACTGAAGCTTTCTTT.

The table lists this clonotype with many counts. CDR3 protein: CASSDLSGSSYEQYF. As DNA, the CDR3 is TGTGCCAGCAGTGACCTGAGCGGGAGCTCCTACGAGCAGTACTTC. The chain links TRBV28 to TRBJ2-7; TRBD2 agrees at 8 bases. CDR3 length: 15 residues. V gave up 5 bases and J gave up 0 bases; unmatched junction bases: 6. Germline V lookup: CDR1 MDHEN, CDR2 SYDVKM.

This chain connects TRBV7-9 to TRBJ2-7; tentatively, D is TRBD1 (5 bases). Trimming took 5 bases from V and 5 from J, leaving 13 bases between them. There are 13 residues in the CDR3. Germline values: CDR1 SEHNR, CDR2 FQNEAQ (reference sequence). CDR3 DNA: TGTGCCAGCAGCGTTTCACAGGCGAACGAGCAGTACTTC. Residues: CASSVSQANEQYF.

Many counts were recorded for this clonotype. The chain uses TRBV25-1 and TRBJ2-3, with no clear D. V lost 3 bases and J 5 bases, leaving 21 bases between the germline ends. The CDR3 consists of 17 residues. The germline V gene encodes CDR1 MGHDK and CDR2 SYGVNS. CDR3 amino acids: CASSETRTVYGGDTQYF. CDR3 in DNA: TGTGCCAGCAGTGAGACCCGGACGGTCTATGGCGGAGATACGCAGTATTTT. The full variable domain, completed using reference TRBV25-1 and TRBJ2-3, is EADIYQTPRYLVIGTGKKITLECSQTMGHDKMYWYQQDPGMELHLIHYSYGVNSTEKGDLSSESTVSRIRTEHFPLTLESARPSHTSQYLCASSETRTVYGGDTQYFGPGTRLTVL.

The rearrangement uses TRBV19 and TRBJ1-6, with D unresolved. CDR1 and CDR2 from the germline V gene are LNHDA and SQIVND (reference sequence). This CDR3 is 13 amino acids long. Deletions cut 9 bases from V and 9 bases from J, with 15 bases between. The CDR3 here is CASSEPGSSPLHF. CDR3 DNA: TGTGCCAGCAGTGAGCCGGGGAGTTCACCCCTCCACTTT.

Remarks on this clonotype: At one boundary the junction diverges from the germline segment, which might be a read error. CDR3 amino acids: CASSQPGLAGTGELSF. The CDR3 nucleotides read TGCGCCAGCAGCCAACCGGGACTAGCAGGGACCGGGGAGCTGTCTTTT. The chain uses TRBV4-1 and TRBJ2-2, with 9 bases matching TRBD2. There are 16 residues in the CDR3. Looked up from germline, CDR1 is MGHRA and CDR2 is YSYEKL.

Many counts were recorded for this clonotype. The CDR3 sequence: CASSVGGQGANGYTF. The CDR3 region has the DNA TGTGCCAGCAGCGTAGGGGGTCAGGGGGCGAATGGCTACACCTTC. The chain uses TRBV9 and TRBJ1-2; 8 bases agree with TRBD1. This CDR3 has 15 residues. Trimming removed 0 bases from V and 6 bases from J; junction bases left unmatched: 7. The germline V gene encodes CDR1 SGDLS and CDR2 YYNGEE. Looking up the rest from reference TRBV9 and TRBJ1-2 gives the full variable domain: DSGVTQTPKHLITATGQRVTLRCSPRSGDLSVYWYQQSLDQGLQFLIQYYNGEERAKGNILERFSAQQFPDLHSELNLSSLELGDSALYFCASSVGGQGANGYTFGSGTRLTVV.

There are many counts of this clonotype. The CDR3 DNA reads as TGTGCCAGCAGCCAGGCTTTTAGCGGGAGTAGGAACAATGAGCAGTTCTTC. Residues: CASSQAFSGSRNNEQFF. V and J are TRBV3-1 and TRBJ2-1; the match to TRBD2 covers 9 bases. V shed 3 bases, J shed 5 bases, and the junction held 11 bases outside the gene matches. Per the germline V gene, CDR1 is LGHDT and CDR2 is YNNKEL (reference sequence). This CDR3 region has 17 residues.

This clonotype showed up many times. This rearrangement joins TRBV20-1 to TRBJ2-7, with D unresolved. The V end lost 3 bases, the J end lost 3 bases, and 12 bases lay between the germline ends. The CDR3 extends over 13 amino acids. Per germline, CDR1 DFQATT and CDR2 SNEGSKA (reference sequence). The CDR3 protein is CSARGKSDYEQYF. The CDR3 bases are TGCAGTGCTAGGGGGAAGTCAGACTACGAGCAGTACTTC.

The chain has TRBV7-2 and TRBJ1-1; tentatively, D is TRBD1 (5 bases). This CDR3 spans 17 amino acids. Germline assignment: CDR1 SGHTA and CDR2 FQGNSA. Trimming pared 5 bases from V and 1 base from J, leaving 20 bases between. The CDR3 loop is CASSRRERSGWNTEAFF. The CDR3 DNA reads as TGTGCCAGCAGCCGACGGGAGCGGTCAGGGTGGAACACTGAAGCTTTCTTT. The full variable domain, in which reference TRBV7-2 and TRBJ1-1 provide the parts outside the CDR3, is GAGVSQSPSNKVTEKGKDVELRCDPISGHTALYWYRQSLGQGLEFLIYFQGNSAPDKSGLPSDRFSAERTGGSVSTLTIQRTQQEDSAVYLCASSRRERSGWNTEAFFGQGTRLTVV.

There are many counts of this clonotype. The chain recombines TRBV12-3 or TRBV12-4 with TRBJ2-1; the match to TRBD1 covers 9 bases. Trimming took 4 bases from V and 2 from J; bases not matched to a gene: 3. The CDR3 is 15 amino acids. CDR3 in amino acids: CASSSTGGAYNEQFF. In DNA, the CDR3 is TGTGCCAGCAGTTCTACAGGGGGCGCCTACAATGAGCAGTTCTTC.

This clonotype was detected many times. The chain links TRBV24-1 to TRBJ1-2; tentatively, D is TRBD1 (5 bases). This CDR3 contains 15 residues. The ends were cut back, 9 bases at V and 6 bases at J, with 22 bases in the middle. Looked up from germline, CDR1 is KGHDR and CDR2 is SFDVKD. CDR3 DNA: TGTGCCACCCAGGCAGGGAGCTCGGAGGTCGATGGCTACACCTTC. It is translated as CATQAGSSEVDGYTF.

This clonotype showed up many times. The rearrangement joins TRBV19 to TRBJ1-5, with 8 bases that match TRBD1. Germline V gene sequence: CDR1 LNHDA, CDR2 SQIVND (reference sequence). V lost 7 bases and J lost 4; bases outside the gene matches: 9. CDR3 length: 15 residues. The CDR3, as DNA: TGTGCCAGTAATCCAGGGGGCCTCTTAAATCAGCCCCAGCATTTT. Protein product: CASNPGGLLNQPQHF.

The chain couples TRBV12-3 or TRBV12-4 to TRBJ2-7; 8 bases align to TRBD1. V gave up 3 bases and J gave up 6 bases; unmatched junction bases: 7. CDR3 length equals 14 residues. In nucleotides, the CDR3 is TGTGCCAGCAGTTTGGGGCAGGGGGCCTCCGAGCAGTACTTC. It specifies CASSLGQGASEQYF.

The gene calls are TRBV7-2 and TRBJ2-3; 13 positions agree with TRBD2. Per germline, CDR1 SGHTA and CDR2 FQGNSA. Trimming at V came to 4 bases and at J to 4 bases, leaving 5 bases not matched to a gene. The CDR3 is 16 residues long. The CDR3 nucleotides read TGTGCCAGCAGCTCCCGACTAGCGGGAGGAGCAGATACGCAGTATTTT. This gives the protein CASSSRLAGGADTQYF.

Points on this clonotype: The junction differs from germline at one of its ends, possibly a read error. The chain joins TRBV10-3 to TRBJ2-7, with D possibly TRBD1 on 6 matching bases. This CDR3 has 13 amino acids. The V gene's germline CDR1 is ENHRY and CDR2 SYGVKD. CDR3 loop: CAIGETGSYEQHF. The CDR3 bases are TGTGCCATCGGGGAGACAGGTTCCTACGAGCAGCACTTC.

Comments on this clonotype: A much larger clone differs from this one at a single base, so this may be a read error. This rearrangement joins TRBV6-6 to TRBJ1-5; weak D call: TRBD1 (5 bases). This CDR3 is 14 amino acids long. Trimming left V 6 bases short and J 7 bases short, with 16 bases between. CDR1 and CDR2 from the germline V gene are MNHNY and SVGAGI (reference sequence). The CDR3 spells CASRRGGAGQPQHF. DNA of the CDR3: TGTGCCAGCAGGCGCGGTGGGGCAGGGCAGCCCCAGCATTTT.

Of note for this clonotype: An end of the junction differs from the germline gene, which may be a read error. The chain has TRBV20-1 and TRBJ2-5, with 8 nucleotides matching TRBD2. From germline, CDR1 is DFQATT and CDR2 SNEGSKA (reference sequence). The length of the CDR3 is 14 residues. DNA of the CDR3: TGCAGTGCTACAGGACTAGCATTCCAAGGGACCCAGTGCTTC. Translating it yields CSATGLAFQGTQCF.

The rearrangement links TRBV7-2 to TRBJ1-6, with D tentatively TRBD1 (6 bases). The CDR3 consists of 15 residues. Per germline, CDR1 SGHTA and CDR2 FQGNSA. V was shortened by 5 bases and J by 14 bases, with 22 bases between the two germline ends. The CDR3 region has the DNA TGTGCCAGCAGCCCTGACGACAGGCGGGGTGGGACCCTCCACTTT. Amino acids: CASSPDDRRGGTLHF.

This clonotype appeared many times. V and J are TRBV6-1 and TRBJ2-7, with 7 bases identical to TRBD1. CDR3 length: 12 residues. V lost 6 bases and J lost 2; bases outside the gene matches: 1. Germline V lookup: CDR1 MNHNS, CDR2 SASEGT. CDR3 DNA sequence: TGTGCCAGCAGCGGGACAGCCTACGAGCAGTACTTC. Its protein is CASSGTAYEQYF.